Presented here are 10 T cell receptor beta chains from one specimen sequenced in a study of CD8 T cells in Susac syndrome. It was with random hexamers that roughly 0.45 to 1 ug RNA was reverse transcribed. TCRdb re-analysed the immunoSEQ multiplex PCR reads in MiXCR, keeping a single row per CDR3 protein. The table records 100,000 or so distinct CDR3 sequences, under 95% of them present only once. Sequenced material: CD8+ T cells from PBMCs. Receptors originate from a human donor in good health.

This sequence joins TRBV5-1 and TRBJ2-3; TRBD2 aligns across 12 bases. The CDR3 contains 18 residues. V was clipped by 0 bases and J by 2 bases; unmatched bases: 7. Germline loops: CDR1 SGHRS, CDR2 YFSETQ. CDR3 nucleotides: TGCGCCAGCAGCTTGGCACTAGCGGGGGGCCGCACCACAGATACGCAGTATTTT. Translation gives CASSLALAGGRTTDTQYF.

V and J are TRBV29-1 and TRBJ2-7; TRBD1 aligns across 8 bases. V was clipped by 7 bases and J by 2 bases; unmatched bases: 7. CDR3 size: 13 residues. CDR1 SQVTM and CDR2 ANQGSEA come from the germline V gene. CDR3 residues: CSASTGEAYEQYF. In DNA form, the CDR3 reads TGCAGCGCTTCGACAGGGGAGGCCTACGAGCAGTACTTC.

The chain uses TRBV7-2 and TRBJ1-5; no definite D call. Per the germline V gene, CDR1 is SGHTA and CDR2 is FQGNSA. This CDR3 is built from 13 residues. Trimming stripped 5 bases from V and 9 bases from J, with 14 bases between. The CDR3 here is CASSTNIRTPQHF. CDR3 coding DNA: TGTGCCAGCAGCACAAATATTAGAACGCCCCAGCATTTT.

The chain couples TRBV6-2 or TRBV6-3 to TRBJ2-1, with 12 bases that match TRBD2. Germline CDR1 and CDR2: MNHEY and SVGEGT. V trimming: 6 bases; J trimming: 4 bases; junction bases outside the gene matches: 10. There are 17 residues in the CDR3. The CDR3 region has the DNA TGTGCCAGCAGCCGACGACTAGCGGGAGCCAGTTACAATGAGCAGTTCTTC. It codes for CASSRRLAGASYNEQFF.

CDR3 in amino acids: CASSQDQTNTEAFF. The CDR3, as DNA: TGTGCCAGCAGCCAAGATCAGACGAACACTGAAGCTTTCTTT. The chain combines TRBV3-1 with TRBJ1-1; D not certain. Germline V gene lookup returns CDR1 LGHDT and CDR2 YNNKEL (reference sequence). The CDR3 has 14 residues. The ends were cut back, 0 bases at V and 1 base at J, with 6 bases in the middle.

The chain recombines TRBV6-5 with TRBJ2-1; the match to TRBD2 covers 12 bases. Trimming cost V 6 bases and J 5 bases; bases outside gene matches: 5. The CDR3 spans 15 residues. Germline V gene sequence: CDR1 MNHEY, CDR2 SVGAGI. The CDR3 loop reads CASRQTSGGDNEQFF. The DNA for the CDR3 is TGTGCCAGCAGACAGACTAGCGGGGGAGACAATGAGCAGTTCTTC.

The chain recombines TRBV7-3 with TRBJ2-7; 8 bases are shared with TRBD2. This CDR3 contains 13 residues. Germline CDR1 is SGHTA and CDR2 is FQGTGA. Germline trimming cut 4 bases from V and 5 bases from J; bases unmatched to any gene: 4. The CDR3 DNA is TGTGCCAGCAGCTCATCCGGGGGGGACGAGCAGTACTTC. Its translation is CASSSSGGDEQYF. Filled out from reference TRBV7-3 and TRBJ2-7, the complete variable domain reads GAGVSQTPSNKVTEKGKYVELRCDPISGHTALYWYRQSLGQGPEFLIYFQGTGAADDSGLPNDRFFAVRPEGSVSTLKIQRTERGDSAVYLCASSSSGGDEQYFGPGTRLTVT.

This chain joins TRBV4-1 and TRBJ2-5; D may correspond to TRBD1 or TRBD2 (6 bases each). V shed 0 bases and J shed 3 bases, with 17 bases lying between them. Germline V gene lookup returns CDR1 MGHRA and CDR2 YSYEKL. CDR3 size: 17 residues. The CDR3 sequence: CASSQDPPGAIKETQYF. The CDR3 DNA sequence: TGCGCCAGCAGCCAAGATCCTCCGGGGGCGATCAAAGAGACCCAGTACTTC.

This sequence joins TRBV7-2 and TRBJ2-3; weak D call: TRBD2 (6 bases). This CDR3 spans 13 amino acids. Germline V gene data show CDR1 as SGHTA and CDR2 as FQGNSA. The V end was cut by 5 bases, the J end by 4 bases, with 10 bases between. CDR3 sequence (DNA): TGTGCCAGCAGCCCCCAGCGGGCAGATACGCAGTATTTT. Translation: CASSPQRADTQYF.

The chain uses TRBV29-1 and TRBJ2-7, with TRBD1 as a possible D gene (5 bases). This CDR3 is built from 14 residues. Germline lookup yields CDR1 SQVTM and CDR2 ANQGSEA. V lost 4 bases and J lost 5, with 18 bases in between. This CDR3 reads CSVAWTQGFDEQYF. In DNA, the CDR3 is TGCAGCGTTGCCTGGACCCAGGGCTTTGACGAGCAGTACTTC.